These T cell receptor beta chains were read from a single sample in a study of CD8+CD57+ T cells in acquired aplastic anemia. TCRdb reanalysed the reads using MiXCR and keeps one entry per CDR3 protein. The sample contains hundreds of thousands of distinct CDR3 sequences, around 68% of which appear only once. The source material was sorted CD4+, CD8+, or CD8+CD57+ T cells (not recorded which) from PBMCs. These receptors were collected from a human donor in good health, serving as a control. Each CDR3 is given with its conserved first and last residue. Fields, in order: clone size, J gene, D gene, V gene, CDR3 protein, CDR3 DNA. The D gene is left open where the match is weak. Expanded clones get a size class; other rows say once, few or many, or leave the size out.

-	TRBJ1-5	TRBD1	TRBV19	CASNTAGQANQPQHF	TGTGCCAGTAATACAGCGGGACAGGCGAATCAGCCCCAGCATTTT
-	TRBJ1-2	-	TRBV7-2	CASSLDSTNEKLGYTF	TGTGCCAGCAGCTTGGACAGCACTAATGAAAAACTGGGCTACACCTTC
-	TRBJ1-6	TRBD1	TRBV6-5	CASSSWTGGMNSPLHF	TGTGCCAGCAGTTCCTGGACAGGGGGCATGAATTCACCCCTCCACTTT
once	TRBJ2-3	-	TRBV24-1	CATSPRGKADTQYF	TGTGCCACCAGTCCGAGGGGGAAGGCAGATACGCAGTATTTT
-	TRBJ2-7	TRBD2	TRBV3-1	CASSHGGGITYEQYF	TGTGCCAGCAGCCACGGCGGGGGGATTACCTACGAGCAGTACTTC
-	TRBJ1-6	TRBD1	TRBV9	CASSAGQSPSPLHF	TGTGCCAGCAGCGCGGGACAGAGTCCATCACCCCTCCACTTT
once	TRBJ2-7	-	TRBV12-3/TRBV12-4	CAARLSGVTYEQYF	TGTGCCGCAAGGCTTAGCGGTGTGACCTACGAGCAGTACTTC
many	TRBJ1-1	-	TRBV11-3	CASSWGANTEAFF	TGTGCCAGCAGCTGGGGGGCCAACACTGAAGCTTTCTTT
-	TRBJ1-1	TRBD1	TRBV10-3	CAISANQGANTEAFF	TGTGCCATCAGCGCAAACCAGGGGGCGAACACTGAAGCTTTCTTT
many	TRBJ2-1	-	TRBV10-3	CAISDKQGQYNEQFF	TGTGCCATCAGTGATAAACAGGGTCAGTACAATGAGCAGTTCTTC
-	TRBJ1-1	-	TRBV29-1	CSALGQPKRGYTEAFF	TGCAGCGCCCTGGGGCAGCCCAAGAGAGGGTACACTGAAGCTTTCTTT
-	TRBJ2-7	-	TRBV7-4	CASSESARSYEQYF	TGTGCCAGCAGCGAGTCGGCCAGATCCTACGAGCAGTACTTC
-	TRBJ2-7	-	TRBV7-3	CASSLAGVGGYEQYF	TGTGCCAGCAGCCTCGCGGGCGTCGGCGGCTACGAGCAGTACTTC
-	TRBJ2-1	-	TRBV6-5	CASSLPGSVGQFF	TGTGCCAGCAGCTTACCGGGATCTGTGGGGCAGTTCTTC
once	TRBJ1-3	-	TRBV15	CASSRGVTVGNNVYF	TGTGCCAGCAGCAGAGGGGTTACTGTTGGAAACAACGTATATTTT
-	TRBJ1-1	-	TRBV19	CASTILQAMNGNTIF	TGTGCCAGTACTATTTTGCAGGCAATGAACGGTAACACTATATTT
-	TRBJ1-2	-	TRBV15	CATSRPGQRPVYGYTF	TGTGCCACCAGCAGGCCGGGACAAAGGCCAGTCTATGGCTACACCTTC
-	TRBJ2-7	TRBD2	TRBV20-1	CSARTSGISYEQYF	TGCAGTGCTAGAACTAGCGGGATCTCCTACGAGCAGTACTTC
many	TRBJ1-1	-	TRBV7-2	CASSSGGGRRYTEAFF	TGTGCCAGCAGCTCCGGCGGGGGCAGGAGATACACTGAAGCTTTCTTT
-	TRBJ1-3	TRBD1	TRBV9	CASSGQGEGNTIYF	TGTGCCAGCAGCGGACAGGGAGAAGGAAACACCATATATTTT
-	TRBJ2-1	TRBD1	TRBV12-3/TRBV12-4	CASSPSDREYNEQFF	TGTGCCAGCAGTCCTTCGGACAGGGAGTACAATGAGCAGTTCTTC
-	TRBJ2-3	TRBD2	TRBV29-1	CSLDGSGGATDTQYF	TGCAGCTTAGATGGTAGCGGGGGGGCAACAGATACGCAGTATTTT
-	TRBJ2-5	-	TRBV7-7	CASSPGGFKETQYF	TGTGCTAGCAGCCCCGGGGGTTTTAAAGAGACCCAGTACTTC
-	TRBJ2-1	TRBD2	TRBV7-2	CASSLAGGGAIREQFF	TGTGCCAGCAGCTTAGCCGGCGGGGGGGCCATACGAGAGCAGTTCTTC
-	TRBJ1-2	-	TRBV5-1	CASSFGWRKQDYGYTF	TGCGCCAGCAGCTTCGGTTGGAGGAAGCAGGACTATGGCTACACCTTC
-	TRBJ2-3	-	TRBV7-2	CASSVEGTGGADTQYF	TGTGCCAGCAGCGTAGAGGGGACGGGCGGGGCTGATACGCAGTATTTT
many	TRBJ1-5	-	TRBV15	CATSRDQKDNQPQHF	TGTGCCACCAGCAGAGATCAAAAGGATAATCAGCCCCAGCATTTT
-	TRBJ2-7	-	TRBV15	CATSRDRPALSYEQYF	TGTGCCACCAGCAGAGATCGCCCAGCGCTCTCCTACGAGCAGTACTTC
-	TRBJ1-5	-	TRBV9	CASSVGGVEDTHF	TGTGCCAGCAGCGTAGGCGGGGTCGAAGATACGCATTTT
many	TRBJ1-2	TRBD1	TRBV20-1	CSARGQVDGYTF	TGCAGTGCTAGGGGACAGGTGGATGGCTACACCTTC
-	TRBJ2-7	TRBD2	TRBV7-9	CASSRTTSGPPHEQYF	TGTGCCAGCAGCCGTACGACTAGCGGTCCACCCCACGAGCAGTACTTC
-	TRBJ2-5	TRBD2	TRBV24-1	CATSERSGMLETQYF	TGTGCCACCAGTGAAAGGAGCGGGATGTTGGAGACCCAGTACTTC